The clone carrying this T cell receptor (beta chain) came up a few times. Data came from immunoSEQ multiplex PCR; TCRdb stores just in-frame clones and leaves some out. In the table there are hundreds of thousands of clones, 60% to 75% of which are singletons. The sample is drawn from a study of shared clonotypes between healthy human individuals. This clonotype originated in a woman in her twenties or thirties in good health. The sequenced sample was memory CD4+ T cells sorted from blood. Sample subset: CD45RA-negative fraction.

CDR3 nucleotide sequence: TGTGCCAGCAGTTCCCACGACAGCTATCAGCCCCAGCATTTT. Protein sequence: CASSSHDSYQPQHF. The chain combines TRBV28 with TRBJ1-5; D perhaps matches TRBD1 (5 bases). V dropped 4 bases and J dropped 5 bases, with 12 bases sitting between them. The germline V gene has CDR1 MDHEN and CDR2 SYDVKM. This CDR3 comprises 14 residues.